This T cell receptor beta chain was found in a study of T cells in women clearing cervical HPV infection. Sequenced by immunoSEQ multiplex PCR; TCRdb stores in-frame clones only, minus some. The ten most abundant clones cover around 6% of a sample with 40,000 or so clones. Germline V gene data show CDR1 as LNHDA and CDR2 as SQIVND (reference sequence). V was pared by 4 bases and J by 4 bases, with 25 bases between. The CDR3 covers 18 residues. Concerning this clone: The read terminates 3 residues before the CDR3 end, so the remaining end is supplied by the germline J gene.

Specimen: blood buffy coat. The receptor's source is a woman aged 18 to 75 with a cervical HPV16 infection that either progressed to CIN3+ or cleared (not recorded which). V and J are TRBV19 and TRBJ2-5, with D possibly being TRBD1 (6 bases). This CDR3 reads CASSKITTGTGMGETQYF. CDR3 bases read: TGTGCCAGTAGTAAAATTACAACCGGAACAGGGATGGGAGAGACC.